This passage covers 13 T cell receptor beta chains from one sample sequenced in a study of human T cells and chemical hapten exposure. Unseparated into fractions, whole blood served as the source from which total RNA was extracted. TCRdb reprocessed the 5' RACE reads with MiXCR, giving one entry per CDR3 protein. The sample lists tens of thousands of distinct CDR3 sequences, more than 7% occurring once. The receptors come from a male donor in good health.

This clonotype was found many times. V gene TRBV2 combines with J gene TRBJ2-4, with 8 positions matching TRBD1. The germline V gene encodes CDR1 SNHLY and CDR2 FYNNEI. The length of the CDR3 is 14 residues. Trimming took 6 bases from V and 6 from J; bases not matched to a gene: 7. The CDR3 DNA reads TGTGCCAGCAGAGGAAGACAGGGGACAAACATTCAGTACTTC. The encoded protein is CASRGRQGTNIQYF.

This clonotype was seen ten or more times. The J gene is TRBJ2-3, the V gene TRBV5-4; 8 bases agree with TRBD2. This CDR3 comprises 18 residues. J gave up 1 base and V 4 bases, and 14 bases lay outside the gene matches. Germline CDR1 is SGHNT and CDR2 is YYREEE (reference sequence). The chain's CDR3 is CASSPSGGFISGTDTQYF. In DNA, the CDR3 is TGTGCCAGCAGCCCCAGCGGGGGATTCATATCGGGCACAGATACGCAGTATTTT.

The chain combines TRBV5-4 with TRBJ2-1; TRBD2 agrees at 8 bases. This CDR3 region has 15 residues. Trimming at V came to 5 bases and at J to 2 bases, leaving 6 bases not matched to a gene. In germline, CDR1 is SGHNT, CDR2 YYREEE (reference sequence). In nucleotides, the CDR3 is TGTGCCAGCAGGCCGGGACTAGTTACCTACAATGAGCAGTTCTTC. The encoded protein is CASRPGLVTYNEQFF. The full variable domain, its missing parts supplied by reference TRBV5-4 and TRBJ2-1, is ETGVTQSPTHLIKTRGQQVTLRCSSQSGHNTVSWYQQALGQGPQFIFQYYREEENGRGNFPPRFSGLQFPNYSSELNVNALELDDSALYLCASRPGLVTYNEQFFGPGTRLTVL.

This clonotype has at least ten counts. The rearrangement links TRBV12-3 or TRBV12-4 to TRBJ1-5; D possibly corresponds to TRBD1 (6 bases). The V end was cut by 6 bases, the J end by 5 bases, with 14 bases between. The CDR3 has 14 residues. The CDR3 nucleotides read TGTGCCAGCAGCATACCGGGACATCATCAGCCCCAGCATTTT. Amino acids: CASSIPGHHQPQHF.

In its sample, this clonotype was seen many times. The rearrangement uses TRBV12-3 or TRBV12-4 and TRBJ1-1; D remains unclear. The CDR3 length is 14 residues. Trimming took off 6 bases at V and 2 bases at J, with 13 bases between the two ends. The DNA for the CDR3 is TGTGCCAGCAGGGACTCGCGGCGTAACACTGAAGCTTTCTTT. This codes for CASRDSRRNTEAFF.

The table lists this clonotype with a few counts. The rearrangement joins TRBV12-3 or TRBV12-4 to TRBJ2-3, with D unresolved. V lost 3 bases, J lost 3 bases, and 13 bases lay in between. There are 15 residues in the CDR3. Written as DNA, the CDR3 is TGTGCCAGCAGTTTTTCGGAGTTGGGGACAGATACGCAGTATTTT. It is translated as CASSFSELGTDTQYF.

The gene calls are TRBV5-1 and TRBJ1-4; no reliable D call. This CDR3 contains 15 residues. The germline V gene has CDR1 SGHRS and CDR2 YFSETQ. The germline V and J ends were trimmed by 10 bases and 7 bases, with 23 bases remaining between them. The CDR3 loop reads CASTIGNYEGEKLFF. The CDR3 nucleotides are TGCGCCTCCACCATAGGAAATTACGAGGGTGAAAAACTGTTTTTT.

This clonotype was seen more than once but under ten times. This chain joins TRBV6-2 or TRBV6-3 and TRBJ1-6; 7 bases map to TRBD1. CDR3 size: 16 residues. Germline V gives CDR1 MNHEY, CDR2 SVGEGT. The V gene end was trimmed by 2 bases and the J gene end by 9 bases; junction bases not matched to a gene: 10. This chain's CDR3 is CASSYDGRQGGSPLHF. DNA for the CDR3: TGTGCCAGCAGTTACGACGGGCGACAGGGAGGTTCACCCCTCCACTTT.

Ten or more counts support this clonotype. The chain joins TRBV11-2 to TRBJ1-6; no clear D gene. Trimming stripped 5 bases from V and 3 bases from J, with 11 bases between. Germline V lookup: CDR1 SGHAT, CDR2 FQNNGV. The CDR3 has 15 residues. This CDR3 reads CASSTQASYNSPLHF. CDR3 nucleotides: TGTGCCAGCAGCACGCAGGCTAGCTATAATTCACCCCTCCACTTT.

This clonotype was picked up a small number of times. The chain couples TRBV9 to TRBJ2-1; 13 bases fit TRBD2. Trimming at V came to 0 bases and at J to 7 bases, leaving 7 bases not matched to a gene. CDR1 and CDR2 from the germline V gene are SGDLS and YYNGEE. This CDR3 comprises 17 residues. CDR3 nucleotides: TGTGCCAGCAGCGTAGAGAAACTAGCGGGAGGGGGTAATGAGCAGTTCTTC. This encodes CASSVEKLAGGGNEQFF.

The sample holds many counts of this clonotype. This chain joins TRBV5-1 and TRBJ1-6; no clear D. V shed 4 bases and J shed 7 bases, with 21 bases lying between them. The germline gives CDR1 SGHRS, CDR2 YFSETQ. This CDR3 contains 17 residues. The CDR3 sequence is CASSLEPLTPENSPLHF. DNA of the CDR3: TGCGCCAGCAGCCTCGAACCCCTGACCCCAGAAAATTCACCCCTCCACTTT.

The CDR3 sequence is CASSMTSGMARGDNEQFF. CDR3 nucleotides: TGCGCCAGCAGCATGACTAGCGGGATGGCTCGGGGGGACAATGAGCAGTTCTTC. The genes are TRBV5-1 and TRBJ2-1; 11 positions agree with TRBD2. After removal of 4 bases from V and 5 bases from J, the junction contained 14 bases not matched to a gene. The CDR3 extends over 18 amino acids. From germline, CDR1 is SGHRS and CDR2 YFSETQ.

This clonotype was seen ten or more times. This sequence joins TRBV6-2 or TRBV6-3 and TRBJ2-2, with a tentative D call TRBD2 (6 bases). CDR1 and CDR2 (germline): MNHEY, SVGEGT. The CDR3 is made up of 17 amino acids. With 5 bases removed from V and 0 bases from J, the gap between germline ends came to 16 bases. CDR3 in DNA: TGTGCCAGCAGTGGGGACCTAGCGATTGCGAACACCGGGGAGCTGTTTTTT. This sequence encodes CASSGDLAIANTGELFF.